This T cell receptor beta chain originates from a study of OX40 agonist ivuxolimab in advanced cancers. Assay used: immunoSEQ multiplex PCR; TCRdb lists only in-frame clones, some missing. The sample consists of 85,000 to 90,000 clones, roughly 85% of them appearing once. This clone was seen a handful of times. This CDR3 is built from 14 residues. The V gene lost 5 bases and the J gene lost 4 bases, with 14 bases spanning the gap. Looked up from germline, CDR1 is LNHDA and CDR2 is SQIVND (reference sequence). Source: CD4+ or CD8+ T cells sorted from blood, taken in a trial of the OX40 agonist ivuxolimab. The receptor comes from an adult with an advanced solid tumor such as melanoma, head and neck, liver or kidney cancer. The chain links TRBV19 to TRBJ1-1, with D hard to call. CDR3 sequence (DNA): TGTGCCAGTAGTGACGTTGGCGGGAGCACTGAAGCTTTCTTT. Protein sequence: CASSDVGGSTEAFF.